A selection of T cell receptor beta chains follows, all from one sample in a study of cytomegalovirus exposure and HLA in healthy donors. Profiling relied on immunoSEQ multiplex PCR, and the TCRdb table lists in-frame clones only, not all of them. The sample lists some 100,000 clones, about 79% occurring once. Input material: PBMCs. These receptor sequences come from a female donor in good health and CMV-seropositive. CDR3s include the opening cysteine and the closing phenylalanine or tryptophan. Fields, in order: V gene, D gene, clone size, J gene, CDR3 protein, CDR3 DNA. D genes are given only for firm matches. Only some rows state a clone size, as once, few, many or a class for expanded clones.

>TRBV18|-|-|TRBJ2-7
CASSPRGTTTYEQYF
TGTGCCAGCTCACCACGGGGGACAACTACCTACGAGCAGTACTTC
>TRBV5-4|-|-|TRBJ1-1
CASSPPGTLGNTEAFF
TGTGCCAGCAGCCCCCCGGGTACGCTAGGGAACACTGAAGCTTTCTTT
>TRBV7-2|TRBD1|-|TRBJ2-7
CASSWTGTGPYEQYF
TGTGCCAGCAGCTGGACAGGGACGGGGCCCTACGAGCAGTACTTC
>TRBV27|-|-|TRBJ1-6
CASSPIPGGRWNSPLHF
TGTGCCAGCAGTCCTATCCCCGGGGGGCGATGGAATTCACCCCTCCACTTT
>TRBV7-9|-|-|TRBJ1-5
CASSLAAGQPQHF
TGTGCCAGCAGCTTGGCGGCCGGGCAGCCCCAGCATTTT
>TRBV10-1|TRBD1|-|TRBJ1-4
CASSPGTGANEKLFF
TGCGCCAGCAGCCCCGGGACAGGGGCGAATGAAAAACTGTTTTTT
>TRBV6-6|TRBD1|-|TRBJ1-1
CASSPDRGRLSTEAFF
TGTGCCAGCAGCCCTGACAGGGGGCGCCTTTCTACTGAAGCTTTCTTT
>TRBV15|TRBD1|few|TRBJ2-4
CATSRDTALQGVAKNIQYF
TGTGCCACCAGCAGAGATACGGCGTTACAGGGGGTAGCCAAAAACATTCAGTACTTC
>TRBV2|TRBD1|once|TRBJ1-6
CASRLQGERGSPLHF
TGTGCCAGCAGGCTACAGGGGGAAAGAGGTTCACCCCTCCACTTT
>TRBV29-1|-|-|TRBJ1-1
CSVEIPVLNTEAFF
TGCAGCGTTGAAATTCCGGTTTTGAACACTGAAGCTTTCTTT
>TRBV5-4|-|-|TRBJ2-3
CASSLVSSFFTDTQYF
TGTGCCAGCAGCTTGGTATCCAGTTTCTTCACAGATACGCAGTATTTT
>TRBV18|TRBD1|-|TRBJ2-4
CASSPPTGVPAKNSQYF
TGTGCCAGCTCACCGCCTACAGGGGTTCCAGCCAAAAACAGTCAGTACTTC
>TRBV10-3|-|-|TRBJ1-2
CAISGTGQNYGYTF
TGTGCCATCAGTGGCACTGGACAAAACTATGGCTACACCTTC
>TRBV6-5|TRBD1|once|TRBJ2-1
CASRLDRGGNEQFF
TGTGCCAGCAGATTGGACAGGGGTGGCAATGAGCAGTTCTTC
>TRBV5-4|TRBD1|-|TRBJ1-2
CASTTGTGVYYGYTF
TGTGCCAGCACCACAGGGACAGGGGTTTACTATGGCTACACCTTC
>TRBV11-2|-|-|TRBJ2-2
CASTSHRANTGELFF
TGTGCCAGCACCTCTCACAGGGCCAACACCGGGGAGCTGTTTTTT
>TRBV5-6|TRBD1|-|TRBJ1-2
CASIRTGGVIPYGYTF
TGTGCCAGCATCCGGACAGGGGGCGTCATCCCATATGGCTACACCTTC
>TRBV6-1|-|-|TRBJ1-2
CASSPEQANYGYTF
TGTGCCAGCAGCCCAGAGCAGGCTAACTATGGCTACACCTTC
>TRBV7-9|-|few|TRBJ2-7
CASSTPETGPYEQYF
TGTGCCAGCAGCACCCCCGAGACAGGACCCTACGAGCAGTACTTC
>TRBV2|-|-|TRBJ2-7
CASTLGRLAYEQYF
TGTGCCAGCACGCTGGGGAGGTTAGCCTACGAGCAGTACTTC
>TRBV6-1|TRBD2|-|TRBJ2-7
CASSDYRGGAGRSYEQYF
TGTGCCAGCAGTGACTACCGGGGAGGGGCAGGTCGATCCTACGAGCAGTACTTC
>TRBV2|TRBD1|-|TRBJ1-5
CASDRGNQPQHF
TGTGCCAGTGACAGGGGCAATCAGCCCCAGCATTTT
>TRBV9|TRBD2|-|TRBJ2-1
CASSGTSGGAVHEQFF
TGTGCCAGCAGCGGCACGAGCGGGGGGGCCGTCCATGAGCAGTTCTTC
>TRBV2|-|-|TRBJ1-5
CASSGAYSNQPQHF
TGTGCCAGCAGTGGAGCCTATAGCAATCAGCCCCAGCATTTT
>TRBV5-1|TRBD2|-|TRBJ2-3
CASSLASGTLHTDTQYF
TGCGCCAGCAGCTTGGCTAGCGGGACCCTCCACACAGATACGCAGTATTTT
>TRBV2|TRBD1|-|TRBJ2-5
CASSEGQGSRETQYF
TGTGCCAGCAGCGAGGGACAGGGGTCTAGAGAGACCCAGTACTTC
>TRBV5-1|TRBD2|-|TRBJ2-3
CASSWGLAGGPGDTQYF
TGCGCCAGCAGCTGGGGACTAGCGGGGGGGCCAGGAGATACGCAGTATTTT
>TRBV11-2|-|-|TRBJ1-1
CASSSGAANTEAFF
TGTGCCAGCAGCTCAGGGGCTGCGAACACTGAAGCTTTCTTT
>TRBV18|-|once|TRBJ2-5
CASSQRAGTQYF
TGTGCCAGCTCACAGAGGGCCGGGACCCAGTACTTC
>TRBV7-8|-|-|TRBJ1-6
CASSWLTDMGSPLHF
TGTGCCAGCAGCTGGTTGACGGACATGGGTTCACCCCTCCACTTT
>TRBV29-1|-|-|TRBJ1-2
CSAGKEQFGYTF
TGCAGCGCGGGGAAGGAGCAATTTGGCTACACCTTC
>TRBV27|-|-|TRBJ1-2
CASSPRTISPGYTF
TGTGCCAGCAGTCCCCGGACAATATCTCCTGGCTACACCTTC
>TRBV5-4|-|few|TRBJ2-3
CASSLQGRTGRVTDTQYF
TGTGCCAGCAGCTTGCAAGGGAGGACAGGGAGGGTCACAGATACGCAGTATTTT
>TRBV2|TRBD1|-|TRBJ2-7
CASREVPGQGNEQYF
TGTGCCAGCAGGGAAGTACCGGGACAGGGTAACGAGCAGTACTTC
>TRBV19|-|-|TRBJ2-7
CASSMRGSYEQYF
TGTGCCAGTAGTATGAGGGGGAGCTACGAGCAGTACTTC
>TRBV11-2|-|once|TRBJ2-3
CASSYSIEGTDTQYF
TGTGCCAGCAGCTACTCAATCGAGGGCACAGATACGCAGTATTTT
>TRBV29-1|-|once|TRBJ2-4
CSARADPGGWDSQYF
TGCAGCGCCAGGGCCGACCCGGGGGGGTGGGACAGTCAGTACTTC
>TRBV15|TRBD1|-|TRBJ2-2
CATSGQGNTGELFF
TGTGCCACCAGCGGACAGGGGAACACCGGGGAGCTGTTTTTT
>TRBV5-5|-|-|TRBJ1-2
CASSFSDRRDYGYTF
TGTGCCAGCAGCTTTTCCGACAGGCGGGACTATGGCTACACCTTC
>TRBV5-1|-|-|TRBJ2-4
CASSLGVEDIQYF
TGCGCCAGCAGCTTGGGGGTAGAGGACATTCAGTACTTC
>TRBV4-1|TRBD2|-|TRBJ2-6
CASSQDRFGGGLPILLTF
TGCGCCAGCAGCCAAGATAGATTCGGCGGGGGGCTCCCGATCCTCCTGACTTTC
>TRBV7-8|TRBD2|-|TRBJ2-3
CASSLFLAGGTDSTDTQYF
TGTGCCAGCAGCTTATTCCTAGCGGGGGGCACAGATAGCACAGATACGCAGTATTTT
>TRBV21-1|-|once|TRBJ1-6
CASLDRFRYIPYNSPLHF
TGTGCCAGCCTGGACAGGTTCCGATATATCCCCTATAATTCACCCCTCCACTTT
>TRBV6-5|-|-|TRBJ1-1
CASSYWQGRSTEAFF
TGTGCCAGCAGTTACTGGCAGGGGCGAAGCACTGAAGCTTTCTTT
>TRBV5-1|TRBD1|few|TRBJ1-1
CASSPRTGAMNTEAFF
TGCGCCAGCAGCCCACGGACAGGAGCCATGAACACTGAAGCTTTCTTT
>TRBV10-2|TRBD1|-|TRBJ1-2
CASGRTGSNRDGYTF
TGCGCCAGCGGTAGGACAGGGTCCAATCGCGATGGCTACACCTTC
>TRBV5-6|-|-|TRBJ1-2
CASSFGGATNYGYTF
TGTGCCAGCAGCTTCGGGGGGGCCACTAACTATGGCTACACCTTC
>TRBV2|-|-|TRBJ2-5
CASRRIGGEQYF
TGTGCCAGCAGGCGGATCGGCGGGGAGCAGTACTTC
>TRBV27|-|-|TRBJ1-1
CASSSQGPVGWNTEAFF
TGTGCCAGCAGTTCACAGGGTCCGGTAGGTTGGAACACTGAAGCTTTCTTT
>TRBV30|-|few|TRBJ1-3
CAWSPGRGNTIYF
TGTGCCTGGAGTCCGGGGAGAGGAAACACCATATATTTT
>TRBV4-1|TRBD2|-|TRBJ2-1
CASSLLIAGLNNEQFF
TGCGCCAGCAGCCTGTTAATAGCGGGGCTTAACAATGAGCAGTTCTTC
>TRBV12-5|-|-|TRBJ1-2
CASGTSGDYGYTF
TGTGCTAGTGGGACATCTGGCGACTATGGCTACACCTTC
>TRBV5-1|TRBD1|-|TRBJ1-1
CASSLQGGGEAFF
TGCGCCAGCAGCTTGCAAGGGGGCGGTGAAGCTTTCTTT
>TRBV10-3|TRBD1|-|TRBJ1-5
CATGTGSNSNQPQHF
TGTGCCACCGGGACAGGGTCTAATAGCAATCAGCCCCAGCATTTT
>TRBV23-1|-|-|TRBJ1-5
CASSQNPREPQHF
TGCGCCAGCAGTCAAAATCCACGAGAGCCCCAGCATTTT
>TRBV9|TRBD1|once|TRBJ1-1
CASSVEPGGNTEAFF
TGTGCCAGCAGCGTAGAGCCAGGGGGGAACACTGAAGCTTTCTTT
>TRBV13|TRBD2|-|TRBJ2-5
CASSQAASGDPNETQYF
TGTGCCAGCAGCCAGGCCGCTAGCGGGGACCCTAACGAGACCCAGTACTTC
>TRBV6-5|TRBD1|-|TRBJ2-7
CASSSGTGLNF
TGTGCCAGCAGTTCAGGGACAGGGTTGAACTTC
>TRBV19|-|-|TRBJ1-5
CASGRGAGNQPQHF
TGTGCCAGTGGGAGGGGGGCAGGCAATCAGCCCCAGCATTTT